These 12 T cell receptor beta chains were all obtained from the same sample, sequenced in a study of CD8 T cells in Susac syndrome. Random-hexamer reverse transcription was applied to about 0.45 to 1 ug RNA. TCRdb analysed the immunoSEQ multiplex PCR reads with MiXCR anew, one entry per CDR3 protein. Among some 190,000 distinct CDR3 sequences listed, around 95% were seen once. Sequencing was done on a sample of CD4+ T cells from PBMCs. Receptors originate from a human donor with multiple sclerosis.

The rearrangement links TRBV3-1 to TRBJ1-2; D gene uncertain. The CDR3 is made up of 12 amino acids. Germline lookup yields CDR1 LGHDT and CDR2 YNNKEL (reference sequence). V was clipped by 0 bases and J by 2 bases, with 1 base between them. The CDR3, as DNA: TGTGCCAGCAGCCAAGAGAACTATGGCTACACCTTC. Its translation is CASSQENYGYTF.

V gene TRBV6-2 or TRBV6-3 combines with J gene TRBJ1-4; D remains ambiguous. The CDR3 contains 14 residues. Germline V gene lookup returns CDR1 MNHEY and CDR2 SVGEGT. The V and J ends lost 7 bases and 8 bases respectively, with 17 bases between them. The CDR3 bases are TGTGCCAGCACCCACCCCCGTATGGTGGAAAAACTGTTTTTT. Translated, it gives CASTHPRMVEKLFF.

The V gene is TRBV30, the J gene TRBJ1-2; unclear D gene. The ends were cut back, 3 bases at V and 11 bases at J, with 10 bases in the middle. The germline gives CDR1 GTSNPN, CDR2 SVGIG (reference sequence). This CDR3 comprises 10 residues. The CDR3 bases are TGTGCCTGGAGCCAGAAGTGGTACACCTTC. It yields the protein CAWSQKWYTF.

The rearrangement joins TRBV4-1 to TRBJ2-5; 10 positions agree with TRBD1. The junction had 4 bases not matched to a gene; V was cut back by 0 bases and J by 3 bases. This CDR3 is 16 amino acids long. Germline lookup yields CDR1 MGHRA and CDR2 YSYEKL. The DNA for the CDR3 is TGCGCCAGCAGCCAAGATGGGACAGGGGCGGAAGAGACCCAGTACTTC. Its protein is CASSQDGTGAEETQYF.

The CDR3, as DNA: TGTGCCAGCAGTCAGGGGTTTGTGAACACTGAAGCTTTCTTT. Translated, it gives CASSQGFVNTEAFF. This chain connects TRBV25-1 to TRBJ1-1; possibly TRBD1 for D (6 bases). The length of the CDR3 is 14 residues. The V and J ends lost 5 bases and 0 bases respectively, with 10 bases between them. Germline V gives CDR1 MGHDK, CDR2 SYGVNS.

The chain joins TRBV28 to TRBJ2-3, with TRBD2 matching 10 bases. CDR1 and CDR2 (germline): MDHEN, SYDVKM. The CDR3 loop spans 14 amino acids. V dropped 10 bases and J dropped 0; count of bases not matched to a gene: 4. In DNA form, the CDR3 reads TGTGCCACCGGACTAGCGGTTAGCACAGATACGCAGTATTTT. Amino acid sequence: CATGLAVSTDTQYF.

The chain recombines TRBV6-2 or TRBV6-3 with TRBJ2-7, with a tentative D call TRBD2 (5 bases). Trimming took off 1 base at V and 2 bases at J, with 15 bases between the two ends. The CDR3 sequence is 16 residues long. CDR1 is MNHEY, CDR2 SVGEGT, per germline. DNA of the CDR3: TGTGCCAGCAGTTACTTTCTAACGCGGGCCACCTACGAGCAGTACTTC. Translation: CASSYFLTRATYEQYF.

The chain couples TRBV30 to TRBJ1-2; D unclear. Trimming took 7 bases from V and 5 from J, leaving 2 bases between them. The CDR3 spans 8 residues. CDR1 and CDR2 from the germline V gene are GTSNPN and SVGIG (reference sequence). The CDR3 is CALYGYTF. CDR3 DNA: TGTGCCTTATATGGCTACACCTTC.

V gene TRBV5-1 combines with J gene TRBJ2-7; the D gene is possibly TRBD2 (6 bases). V was pared by 3 bases and J by 3 bases, with 13 bases between. The CDR3 totals 14 residues. Germline values: CDR1 SGHRS, CDR2 YFSETQ. CDR3 DNA: TGCGCCAGCAGCTCGGGGGTTATTGGCTACGAGCAGTACTTC. Translating it yields CASSSGVIGYEQYF.

The chain uses TRBV5-1 and TRBJ2-2; D is perhaps TRBD1 (5 bases). With 4 bases removed from V and 6 bases from J, the gap between germline ends came to 13 bases. The V gene's germline CDR1 is SGHRS and CDR2 YFSETQ. The CDR3 covers 14 residues. In DNA form, the CDR3 reads TGCGCCAGCAGCCAAACAGGCCCTCCCGGGGAGCTGTTTTTT. Translated: CASSQTGPPGELFF.

This chain links TRBV20-1 with TRBJ1-6; possible D gene TRBD1, 6 bases. The V and J ends lost 2 bases and 9 bases respectively, with 20 bases between them. The length of the CDR3 is 16 residues. Germline V gives CDR1 DFQATT, CDR2 SNEGSKA (reference sequence). The CDR3 loop reads CSARSIGQGLFSPLHF. DNA of the CDR3: TGCAGTGCTAGAAGTATCGGGCAGGGGCTTTTTTCACCCCTCCACTTT.

This chain joins TRBV12-3 or TRBV12-4 and TRBJ1-2; the D gene is possibly TRBD1 (5 bases). CDR3 length: 16 amino acids. The germline V and J ends were trimmed by 3 bases and 5 bases, with 19 bases remaining between them. The CDR3 region has the DNA TGTGCCAGCAGTTTTTGGGGCCCGAGCGAGATTTATGGCTACACCTTC. Residues: CASSFWGPSEIYGYTF.